This TCR beta chain is drawn from a study of T cell changes during pregnancy in multiple sclerosis. Using immunoSEQ multiplex PCR, the repertoire was profiled, and TCRdb retains in-frame clones only, with some absent. The table records 40,000 to 60,000 clones, almost 95% of them present only once. The CDR3 length is 16 residues. V shed 0 bases and J 8 bases; nucleotides not matched to a gene: 9. From germline, CDR1 is SEHNR and CDR2 FQNEAQ (reference sequence). The J gene is TRBJ1-2, the V gene TRBV7-9, with TRBD1 matching over 10 bases. The specimen comprised peripheral blood, sampled after pregnancy. The TCR sequence derives from a female donor with multiple sclerosis, enrolled in a pregnancy study. This CDR3 reads CASSLALTGQGKGYTF. CDR3 bases: TGTGCCAGCAGCTTAGCACTAACGGGACAGGGGAAGGGCTACACCTTC.